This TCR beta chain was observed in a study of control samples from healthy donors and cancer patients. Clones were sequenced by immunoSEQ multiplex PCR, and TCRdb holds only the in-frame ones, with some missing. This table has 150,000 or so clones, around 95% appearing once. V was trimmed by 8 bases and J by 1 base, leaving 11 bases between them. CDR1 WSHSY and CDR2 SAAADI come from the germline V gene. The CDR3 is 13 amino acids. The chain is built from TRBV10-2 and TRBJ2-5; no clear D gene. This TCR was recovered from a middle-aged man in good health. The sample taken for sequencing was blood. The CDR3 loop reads CASRKKGQETQYF. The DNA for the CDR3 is TGCGCCAGCCGGAAGAAGGGCCAAGAGACCCAGTACTTC.